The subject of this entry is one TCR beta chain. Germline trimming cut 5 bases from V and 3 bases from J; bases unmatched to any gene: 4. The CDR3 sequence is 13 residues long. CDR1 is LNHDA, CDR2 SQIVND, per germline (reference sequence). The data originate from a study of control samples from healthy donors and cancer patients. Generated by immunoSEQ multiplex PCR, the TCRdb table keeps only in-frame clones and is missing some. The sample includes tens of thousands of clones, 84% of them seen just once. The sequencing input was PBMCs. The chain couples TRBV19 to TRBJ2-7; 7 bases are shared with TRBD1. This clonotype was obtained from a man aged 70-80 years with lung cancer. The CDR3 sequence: CASSLGTDYEQYF. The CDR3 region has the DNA TGTGCCAGTAGTCTCGGGACAGACTACGAGCAGTACTTC.